Listed here is a single T cell receptor (beta chain). This sample was included in a study of regulatory T cells in long-lasting Graves disease. About the research overall: The term persistent Graves' disease signified upward of 5 years on antithyroid drugs with positive TSH receptor antibodies.

Documented time point: persistent/refractory GD, antithyroid drugs over 5 years with positive TRAb. Generation of the TCR library employed RNA extracted from PBMCs. Patient provenance is recorded as an endocrinology department in Xi'an, China. With iRepertoire HTBI primers and Arm-PCR of CDR3 regions, TCR beta libraries were built. TCRdb itself ran the multiplex PCR reads through MiXCR, one entry per CDR3 protein. The profile covers hundreds of thousands of distinct CDR3 sequences, with under 25% appearing a single time and less than 9% taken by the ten largest. The CDR3 is 15 amino acids. V was pared by 5 bases and J by 7 bases, with 15 bases between. Germline V gives CDR1 SGHAT, CDR2 FQNNGV.

J is TRBJ1-6 and V is TRBV11-2, with D possibly matching TRBD1 (5 bases). The clonotype was recovered from a female donor with Graves disease. The material sequenced was peripheral blood mononuclear cells (PBMCs), taken when the disease was refractory, from a patient treated with antithyroid drugs. The CDR3 spells CASSMRQIKNSPLHF. In nucleotides, the CDR3 is TGTGCCAGCAGCATGCGACAGATAAAAAATTCACCCCTCCACTTT.